These 8 T cell receptor beta chains were all obtained from the same sample, sequenced in a study of cytomegalovirus exposure and HLA in healthy donors. The primer mix had 60 Vbeta and 13 Jbeta primers. This table comes from immunoSEQ multiplex PCR, and its TCRdb copy is limited to in-frame clones, with some not included. The sample consists of around 200,000 clones, approximately 80% of them appearing once. Sequenced material: PBMCs. The receptors stem from a man between 40 and 49 years old in good health and CMV-seronegative.

This clone has just one count. The chain couples TRBV4-3 to TRBJ2-3; tentatively, D is TRBD2 (5 bases). The CDR3 totals 13 residues. The V and J ends lost 0 bases and 4 bases respectively, with 5 bases between them. Germline CDR1 is LGHNA and CDR2 is YSLEER. The DNA for the CDR3 is TGCGCCAGCAGCCAAGAGGAGGCAGATACGCAGTATTTT. It is translated as CASSQEEADTQYF.

This sequence joins TRBV7-2 and TRBJ1-2, with D tentatively TRBD1 (6 bases). CDR1 and CDR2 from the germline V gene are SGHTA and FQGNSA. Trimming took 2 bases from V and 3 from J, leaving 13 bases between them. The CDR3 runs 15 residues. CDR3 coding DNA: TGTGCCAGCAGCTTATGGGGGCAGCTGGACTATGGCTACACCTTC. This encodes CASSLWGQLDYGYTF.

The chain combines TRBV5-6 with TRBJ1-1, with 9 nucleotides matching TRBD1. The germline V gene has CDR1 SGHDT and CDR2 YYEEEE. The CDR3 contains 16 residues. The V segment lost 5 bases and the J segment 4 bases; nucleotides outside the gene matches: 12. CDR3 loop: CASSSGTGSTVTEAFF. The CDR3 DNA follows: TGTGCCAGCAGTTCCGGGACAGGGAGTACGGTCACTGAAGCTTTCTTT.

This chain links TRBV7-3 with TRBJ1-1; D gene uncertain. Germline V gives CDR1 SGHTA, CDR2 FQGTGA. The germline V and J ends were trimmed by 2 bases and 4 bases, with 11 bases remaining between them. This CDR3 contains 14 residues. Written as DNA, the CDR3 is TGTGCCAGCAGCTTAGACCGTCCAGGCACTGAAGCTTTCTTT. This sequence encodes CASSLDRPGTEAFF.

As regards this clone: The conserved final phenylalanine or tryptophan is absent from the CDR3, which likely points to a read error. The DNA is omitted, as the CDR3 cannot be located on it reliably, and the CDR3 follows TCRdb's listing. CDR3 amino acids: CARSLDRLGAV. V usage is TRBV5-3 and J usage is TRBJ1-1; the D segment call TRBD1 is taken from the table without a DNA check. TRBV5-3 falls under the ORF class, with uncertain function. The CDR3 region is 11 residues in length, termini included.

This chain joins TRBV10-3 and TRBJ1-5; D is possibly TRBD1 (5 bases). Germline-derived CDR1 and CDR2 are ENHRY and SYGVKD. Trimming left V 1 base short and J 6 bases short, with 10 bases between. The CDR3 totals 14 residues. CDR3 loop: CAISEWGVSQPQHF. The CDR3 bases are TGTGCCATCAGTGAGTGGGGGGTAAGTCAGCCCCAGCATTTT.

The genes are TRBV5-1 and TRBJ2-1; no definite D call. The germline V gene has CDR1 SGHRS and CDR2 YFSETQ. Trimming took 0 bases from V and 7 from J, leaving 5 bases between them. The CDR3 extends over 12 amino acids. DNA of the CDR3: TGCGCCAGCAGCTTGGCGCAGAATGAGCAGTTCTTC. Its protein is CASSLAQNEQFF. Full variable domain (rest looked up from reference TRBV5-1 and TRBJ2-1): KAGVTQTPRYLIKTRGQQVTLSCSPISGHRSVSWYQQTPGQGLQFLFEYFSETQRNKGNFPGRFSGRQFSNSRSEMNVSTLELGDSALYLCASSLAQNEQFFGPGTRLTVL.

J is TRBJ1-6 and V is TRBV9; D not resolved. The CDR3 is 13 residues long. Germline V gene lookup returns CDR1 SGDLS and CDR2 YYNGEE. V was shortened by 4 bases and J by 6 bases, with 8 bases between the two germline ends. The DNA of the CDR3 is TGTGCCAGCAGCAGGGAGATTAATTCACCCCTCCACTTT. Protein sequence: CASSREINSPLHF.